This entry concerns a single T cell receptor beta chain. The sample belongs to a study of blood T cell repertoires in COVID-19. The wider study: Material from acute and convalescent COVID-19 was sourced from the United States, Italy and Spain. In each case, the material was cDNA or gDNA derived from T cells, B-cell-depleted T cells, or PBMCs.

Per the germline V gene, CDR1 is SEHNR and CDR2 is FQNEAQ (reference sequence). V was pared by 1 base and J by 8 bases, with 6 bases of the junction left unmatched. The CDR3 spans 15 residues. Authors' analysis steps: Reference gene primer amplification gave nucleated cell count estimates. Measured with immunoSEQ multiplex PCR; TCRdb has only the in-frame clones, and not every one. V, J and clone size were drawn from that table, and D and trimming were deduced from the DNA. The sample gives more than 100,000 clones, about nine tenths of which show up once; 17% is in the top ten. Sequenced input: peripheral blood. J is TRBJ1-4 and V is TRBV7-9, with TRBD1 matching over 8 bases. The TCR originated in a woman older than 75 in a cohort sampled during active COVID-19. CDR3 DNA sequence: TGTGCCAGCAGCTTAGGTGGGACAGGTCAGGAAAAACTGTTTTTT. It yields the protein CASSLGGTGQEKLFF.